What follows are 17 T cell receptor beta chains derived from one specimen sequenced in a study of cytomegalovirus exposure and HLA in healthy donors. The PCR had 60 Vbeta and 13 Jbeta primers. Method: immunoSEQ multiplex PCR; TCRdb's copy keeps in-frame clones and lacks some. Seen here are 80,000 to 100,000 clones, 65% to 80% observed once, and the top ten hold more than 15%. Sequencing was performed on PBMCs. These TCRs come from a young woman in good health and CMV-seropositive.

V usage is TRBV19 and J usage is TRBJ2-7; 8 nucleotides line up with TRBD2. Germline assignment: CDR1 LNHDA and CDR2 SQIVND (reference sequence). The CDR3 totals 15 residues. With 3 bases clipped from V and 7 bases from J, the junction kept 11 bases outside the gene matches. Here the CDR3 reads CASSMGLGRPREQYF. The CDR3 DNA reads as TGTGCCAGTAGTATGGGACTAGGACGCCCTAGGGAGCAGTACTTC.

The sample holds a few counts of this clone. This sequence joins TRBV27 and TRBJ2-7; a possible D gene is TRBD1 (5 bases). Per the germline V gene, CDR1 is MNHEY and CDR2 is SMNVEV (reference sequence). This CDR3 is 14 amino acids long. The V and J ends lost 2 bases and 1 base respectively, with 9 bases between them. The CDR3 here is CASSLQGLSYEQYF. The CDR3 nucleotides read TGTGCCAGCAGTTTACAGGGCTTGTCCTACGAGCAGTACTTC.

The chain combines TRBV11-1 with TRBJ2-1; D is undetermined. Germline V gene sequence: CDR1 SGHAT, CDR2 FQDESV (reference sequence). This CDR3 has 15 residues. V was cut by 8 bases and J by 3 bases, with 17 bases left in between. For the CDR3, the DNA is TGTGCCAGCTCCATATCTGATTCGGGCTACAATGAGCAGTTCTTC. This sequence encodes CASSISDSGYNEQFF.

The chain couples TRBV19 to TRBJ2-1; 14 bases fit TRBD2. The ends lost 5 bases at V and 8 bases at J; junction bases unmatched: 8. The germline CDR1 and CDR2 sequences are LNHDA and SQIVND (reference sequence). There are 16 residues in the CDR3. CDR3 in amino acids: CASSLGTSGGLDEQFF. CDR3 sequence (DNA): TGTGCCAGTAGTCTGGGGACTAGCGGGGGCCTGGATGAGCAGTTCTTC.

The J gene is TRBJ2-3, the V gene TRBV7-2; D remains ambiguous. The CDR3 sequence is 11 residues long. CDR1 and CDR2 from the germline V gene are SGHTA and FQGNSA. V lost 3 bases to trimming and J lost 6 bases, with 4 bases between them. DNA for the CDR3: TGTGCCAGCAGCTTGGAGGATACGCAGTATTTT. Translating it yields CASSLEDTQYF.

This chain joins TRBV30 and TRBJ1-1, with 10 bases fitting TRBD1. CDR1 and CDR2 (germline): GTSNPN, SVGIG (reference sequence). The CDR3 consists of 12 residues. V trimming: 6 bases; J trimming: 11 bases; junction bases outside the gene matches: 9. The CDR3 region is CACSTGGYWAFF. DNA of the CDR3: TGTGCCTGCTCGACAGGGGGCTATTGGGCTTTCTTT.

The V call is TRBV25-1, the J call TRBJ1-2, with TRBD1 matching 7 bases. Germline trimming cut 2 bases from V and 0 bases from J; bases unmatched to any gene: 0. The CDR3 is 14 amino acids. Looked up from germline, CDR1 is MGHDK and CDR2 is SYGVNS. CDR3: CASSEQGANYGYTF. The CDR3, as DNA: TGTGCCAGCAGTGAACAGGGGGCTAACTATGGCTACACCTTC.

This chain uses TRBV6-5 with TRBJ2-7, with 12 bases that match TRBD2. V was pared by 0 bases and J by 3 bases, with 0 bases of the junction left unmatched. The CDR3 is made up of 15 amino acids. Per the germline V gene, CDR1 is MNHEY and CDR2 is SVGAGI. The CDR3 nucleotides read TGTGCCAGCAGTTACTCGACTAGCGGGGGCTACGAGCAGTACTTC. It translates to CASSYSTSGGYEQYF.

The chain couples TRBV25-1 to TRBJ1-3; a weak D match, TRBD1 (5 bases). CDR1 and CDR2 from the germline V gene are MGHDK and SYGVNS. Deletions cut 4 bases from V and 4 bases from J, with 14 bases between. This CDR3 spans 15 amino acids. Here the CDR3 DNA reads TGTGCCAGCAGTGCTAAGGTCCAGGGAGGAAACACCATATATTTT. Its protein is CASSAKVQGGNTIYF.

This clone was detected a few times. The chain combines TRBV7-9 with TRBJ2-7, with a weak D call TRBD1 (5 bases). The CDR3 is made up of 12 amino acids. The V gene's germline CDR1 is SEHNR and CDR2 FQNEAQ (reference sequence). Trimming shortened V by 5 bases and J by 4 bases, and 9 bases separated the two germline ends. The CDR3 loop is CASSRDRYEQYF. In DNA, the CDR3 is TGTGCCAGCAGCCGCGACAGATACGAGCAGTACTTC.

The chain uses TRBV5-5 and TRBJ1-5; 7 bases align to TRBD1. V lost 0 bases and J lost 2; bases outside the gene matches: 8. There are 17 residues in the CDR3. Germline V gene lookup returns CDR1 SGHKS and CDR2 YYEKEE (reference sequence). The CDR3 spells CASSLDQGVRGNQPQHF. The CDR3 DNA follows: TGTGCCAGCAGCTTGGATCAGGGGGTTAGGGGCAATCAGCCCCAGCATTTT. The whole variable domain, remainder taken from reference TRBV5-5 and TRBJ1-5, is DAGVTQSPTHLIKTRGQQVTLRCSPISGHKSVSWYQQVLGQGPQFIFQYYEKEERGRGNFPDRFSARQFPNYSSELNVNALLLGDSALYLCASSLDQGVRGNQPQHFGDGTRLSIL.

The genes are TRBV4-1 and TRBJ2-1; 12 bases map to TRBD2. With 5 bases clipped from V and 7 bases from J, the junction kept 27 bases outside the gene matches. CDR1 is MGHRA and CDR2 is YSYEKL in the germline V gene. This CDR3 is 22 amino acids long. In DNA form, the CDR3 reads TGCGCCAGCAGCTCTAACTTGTCTCCCCTAGCGGGAGGGCCTTACGTGATAAATGAGCAGTTCTTC. Translated, it gives CASSSNLSPLAGGPYVINEQFF.

The count of this clone is one. The J gene is TRBJ2-5, the V gene TRBV29-1; 10 positions match TRBD2. TRBJ2-7 explains the end of the DNA better; the J call may be wrong. Germline assignment: CDR1 SQVTM and CDR2 ANQGSEA. The CDR3 covers 12 residues. The CDR3 nucleotides read TGCAGCGTAAGCGGGAGGGCCGACGAGCAGTACTTC. It specifies CSVSGRADEQYF.

The CDR3 spells CASRRGTSALVETQYF. The CDR3 DNA reads TGTGCCAGCAGGAGAGGGACTAGTGCCTTGGTAGAGACCCAGTACTTC. The rearrangement links TRBV28 to TRBJ2-5; 8 bases agree with TRBD2. CDR3 length: 16 residues. Germline CDR1 is MDHEN and CDR2 is SYDVKM. Germline trimming cut 6 bases from V and 4 bases from J; bases unmatched to any gene: 13.

V gene TRBV29-1 combines with J gene TRBJ2-1, with TRBD2 matching 8 bases. Germline CDR1 reads SQVTM; CDR2 reads ANQGSEA. The CDR3 length is 16 residues. The ends lost 0 bases at V and 1 base at J; junction bases unmatched: 5. Here the CDR3 DNA reads TGCAGCGTTGAAGATCAAGGCGGGAGGTCCTACAATGAGCAGTTCTTC. This codes for CSVEDQGGRSYNEQFF.

The CDR3: CASSIVGGEETQYF. The CDR3 region has the DNA TGTGCCAGTAGTATTGTCGGGGGGGAAGAGACCCAGTACTTC. The chain combines TRBV19 with TRBJ2-5, with 8 bases aligning to TRBD2. V dropped 3 bases and J dropped 3; count of bases not matched to a gene: 3. The CDR3 length is 14 residues. Germline V CDR1 and CDR2: LNHDA, SQIVND (reference sequence). The variable domain in full, with the rest retrieved from reference TRBV19 and TRBJ2-5, is DGGITQSPKYLFRKEGQNVTLSCEQNLNHDAMYWYRQDPGQGLRLIYYSQIVNDFQKGDIAEGYSVSREKKESFPLTVTSAQKNPTAFYLCASSIVGGEETQYFGPGTRLLVL.

This clone was detected a few times. The rearrangement joins TRBV5-1 to TRBJ2-2, with TRBD2 matching over 13 bases. V shed 4 bases, J shed 3 bases, and the junction held 6 bases outside the gene matches. The CDR3 is 17 residues long. CDR1 is SGHRS and CDR2 is YFSETQ in the germline V gene. The CDR3 sequence is CASSLGLAGTYTGELFF. CDR3 bases: TGCGCCAGCAGCCTGGGACTAGCGGGAACGTACACCGGGGAGCTGTTTTTT.